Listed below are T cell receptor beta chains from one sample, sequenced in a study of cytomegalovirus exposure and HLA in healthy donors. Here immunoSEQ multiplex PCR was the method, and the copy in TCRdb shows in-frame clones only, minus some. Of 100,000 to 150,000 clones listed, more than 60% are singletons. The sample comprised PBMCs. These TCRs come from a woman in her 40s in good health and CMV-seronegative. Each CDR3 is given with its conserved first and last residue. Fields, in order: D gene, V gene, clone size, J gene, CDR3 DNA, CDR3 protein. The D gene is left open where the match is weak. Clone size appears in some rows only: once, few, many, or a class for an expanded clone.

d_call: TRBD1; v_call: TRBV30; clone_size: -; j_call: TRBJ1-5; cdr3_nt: TGTGCCTGGAGTGTATTGGACAGGGATAATCAGCCCCAGCATTTT; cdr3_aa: CAWSVLDRDNQPQHF
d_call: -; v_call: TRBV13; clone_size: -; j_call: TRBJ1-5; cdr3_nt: TGTGCCAGCAGCTTCGGGATGGGGAATCAGCCCCAGCATTTT; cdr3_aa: CASSFGMGNQPQHF
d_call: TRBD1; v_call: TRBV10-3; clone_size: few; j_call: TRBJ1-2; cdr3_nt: TGTGCCATCAGCATTGGGGGGACAGTCCGACCGGGTGGCTACACCTTC; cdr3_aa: CAISIGGTVRPGGYTF
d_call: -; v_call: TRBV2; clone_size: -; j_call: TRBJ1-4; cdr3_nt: TGTGCCAGCAGTGAAAGGGGAACCCCCAGCGATAAACTGTTTTTT; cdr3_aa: CASSERGTPSDKLFF
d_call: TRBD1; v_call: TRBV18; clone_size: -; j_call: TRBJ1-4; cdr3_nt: TGTGCCAGCTCACGAACCGGGACAGGGAGCGCTAATGAAAAACTGTTTTTT; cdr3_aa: CASSRTGTGSANEKLFF
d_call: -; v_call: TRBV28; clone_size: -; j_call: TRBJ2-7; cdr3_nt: TGTGCCAGCACCTCAGGATGGAACGAGCAGTACTTC; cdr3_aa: CASTSGWNEQYF
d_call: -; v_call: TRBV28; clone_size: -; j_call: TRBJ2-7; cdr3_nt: TGTGCCACCGTTCTAAACTACGAGCAGTACTTC; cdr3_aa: CATVLNYEQYF
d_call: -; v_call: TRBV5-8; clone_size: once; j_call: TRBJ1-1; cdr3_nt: TGTGCCAGCAGCTTGGTTCAGTACACTGAAGCTTTCTTT; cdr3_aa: CASSLVQYTEAFF
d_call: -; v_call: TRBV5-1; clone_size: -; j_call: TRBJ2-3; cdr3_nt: TGCGCCAGCAGCTCTCTGGGCGGGAAACCAGATACGCAGTATTTT; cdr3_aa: CASSSLGGKPDTQYF
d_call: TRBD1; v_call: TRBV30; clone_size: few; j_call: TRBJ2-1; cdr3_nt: TGTGCCTGGAGCCCGACAGGGAAGGGCTACAATGAGCAGTTCTTC; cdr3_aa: CAWSPTGKGYNEQFF
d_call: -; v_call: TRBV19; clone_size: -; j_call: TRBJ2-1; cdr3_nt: TGTGCCAGTAGTATGTTTGGGGCGCCCGGCCCTCGGAATGAGCAGTTCTTC; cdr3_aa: CASSMFGAPGPRNEQFF
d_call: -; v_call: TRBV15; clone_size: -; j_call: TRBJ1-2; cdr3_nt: TGTGCCACCAGCAGAGAGAGGTTTGGCTATGGCTACACCTTC; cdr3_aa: CATSRERFGYGYTF
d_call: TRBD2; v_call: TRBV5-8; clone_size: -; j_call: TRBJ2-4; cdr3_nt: TGTGCCAGCAGCTCGGGGGGGGTTCGGGGCATTCAGTACTTC; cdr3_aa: CASSSGGVRGIQYF
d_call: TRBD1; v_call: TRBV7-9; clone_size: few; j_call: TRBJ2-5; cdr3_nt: TGTGCCAGCAGCTCGCGAAGGACAGGACTAGAGACCCAGTACTTC; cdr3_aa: CASSSRRTGLETQYF
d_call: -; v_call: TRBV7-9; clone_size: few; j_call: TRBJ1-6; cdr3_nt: TGTTCCAGCAGCCTAAGTGGGACTCCCTATAATTCACCCCTCCACTTT; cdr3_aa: CSSSLSGTPYNSPLHF
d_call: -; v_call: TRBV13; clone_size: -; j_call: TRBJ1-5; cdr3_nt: TGTGCCAGCAGCCAGCGGTCCCAGCCCCAGCATTTT; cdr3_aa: CASSQRSQPQHF
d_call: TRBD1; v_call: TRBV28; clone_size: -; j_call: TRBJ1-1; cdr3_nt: TGTGCCAGCCCGGGGACAGGGGCCAACACTGAAGCTTTCTTT; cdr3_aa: CASPGTGANTEAFF
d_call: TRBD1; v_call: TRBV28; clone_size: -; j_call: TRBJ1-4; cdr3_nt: TGTGCCAGCAGGCCAACCGGGACAGGGAATGAAAAACTGTTTTTT; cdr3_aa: CASRPTGTGNEKLFF
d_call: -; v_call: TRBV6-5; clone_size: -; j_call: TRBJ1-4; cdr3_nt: TGTGCCAGCAGATTGGCGGGGGAGAATGAAAAACTGTTTTTT; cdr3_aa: CASRLAGENEKLFF
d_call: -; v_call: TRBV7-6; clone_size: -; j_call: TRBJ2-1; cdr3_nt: TGTGCCAGCAGCTTAGAACTAGGTTCTTACAATGAGCAGTTCTTC; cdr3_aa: CASSLELGSYNEQFF
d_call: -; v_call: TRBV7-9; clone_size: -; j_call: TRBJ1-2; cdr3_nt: TGTGCCAGCAGCCCGCTGACAGGACTTAACTATGGCTACACCTTC; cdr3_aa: CASSPLTGLNYGYTF
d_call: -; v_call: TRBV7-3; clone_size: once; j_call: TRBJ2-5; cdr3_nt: TGTGCCAGCAGCTTAAGGCCAGGGGCACAAGAGACCCAGTACTTC; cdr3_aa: CASSLRPGAQETQYF
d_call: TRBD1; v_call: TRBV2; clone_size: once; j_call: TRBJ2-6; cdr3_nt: TGTGCCAGCAGTGGTTGGCGGGACAGGGGGCTTAACCCCTCCTCTGGGGCCAACGGCCTGACTTTC; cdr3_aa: CASSGWRDRGLNPSSGANGLTF
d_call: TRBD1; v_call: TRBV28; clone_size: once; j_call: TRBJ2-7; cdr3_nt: TGTGCCAGCAGTTTGAAGACAGGGGGTCCCTACGAGCAGTACTTC; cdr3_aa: CASSLKTGGPYEQYF
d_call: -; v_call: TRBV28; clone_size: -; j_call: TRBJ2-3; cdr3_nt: TGTGCCAGGGGCCTTAGGACAGATACGCAGTATTTT; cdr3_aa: CARGLRTDTQYF
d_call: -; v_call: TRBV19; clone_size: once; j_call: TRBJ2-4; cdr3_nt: TGTGCCAGTAGTATACGGACAGAAGGCAAAAACAGTCAGTACTTC; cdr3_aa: CASSIRTEGKNSQYF
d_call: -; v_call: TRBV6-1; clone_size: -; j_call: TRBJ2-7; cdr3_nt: TGTGCCAGCACTAACCGAGGCGCTTACTCCTACGAGCAGTACTTC; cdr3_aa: CASTNRGAYSYEQYF
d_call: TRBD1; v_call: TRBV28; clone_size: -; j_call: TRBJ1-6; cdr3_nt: TGTGCCAGCAGTCTCAGGGACAGGATTAATTCACCCCTCCACTTT; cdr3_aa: CASSLRDRINSPLHF
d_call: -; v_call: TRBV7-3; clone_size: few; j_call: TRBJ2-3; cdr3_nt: TGTGCCAGCAGCTTATCACCGGGTCCCCCCACAGATACGCAGTATTTT; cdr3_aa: CASSLSPGPPTDTQYF
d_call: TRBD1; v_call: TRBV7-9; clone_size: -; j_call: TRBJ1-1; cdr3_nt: TGTGCCAGCAGCCTAGGAACTGGGACAGCCCCGAACACTGAAGCTTTCTTT; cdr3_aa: CASSLGTGTAPNTEAFF
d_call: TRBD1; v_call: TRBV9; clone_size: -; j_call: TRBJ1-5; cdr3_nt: TGTGCCAGCAGCCTGGGACAGGGACATCAGCCCCAGCATTTT; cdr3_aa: CASSLGQGHQPQHF
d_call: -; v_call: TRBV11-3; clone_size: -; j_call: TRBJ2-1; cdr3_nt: TGTGCCAGCAGCTTATTCGGTGGCGGGAAGCAGTTCTTC; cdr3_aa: CASSLFGGGKQFF
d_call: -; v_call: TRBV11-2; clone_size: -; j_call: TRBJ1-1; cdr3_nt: TGTGCCAGCAGCTTAGGAACAGGGAACACTGAAGCTTTCTTT; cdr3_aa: CASSLGTGNTEAFF
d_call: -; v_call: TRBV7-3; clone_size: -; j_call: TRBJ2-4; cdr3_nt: TGTGCCAGCAGCTTATCTGTATCGGAGAACATTCAGTACTTC; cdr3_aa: CASSLSVSENIQYF
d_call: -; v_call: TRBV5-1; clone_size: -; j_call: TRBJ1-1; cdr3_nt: TGCGCCAGCAGCCGGGCGGGCAGGAACGAAGCTTTCTTT; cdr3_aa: CASSRAGRNEAFF
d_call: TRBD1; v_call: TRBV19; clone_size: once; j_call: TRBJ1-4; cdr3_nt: TGTGCCAGTAGTATAGACGTCGGGACAGCGCAGGGAAAACTGTTTTTT; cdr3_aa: CASSIDVGTAQGKLFF
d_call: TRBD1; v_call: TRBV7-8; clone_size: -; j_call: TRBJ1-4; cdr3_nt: TGTGCCAGCAGCCCCAGGACAGGGGGCGCCGATGAAAAACTGTTTTTT; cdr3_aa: CASSPRTGGADEKLFF
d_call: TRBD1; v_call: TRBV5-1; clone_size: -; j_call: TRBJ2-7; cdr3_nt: TGCGCCAGCAGCTTGATCTCGGGACAGAACTACGAGCAGTACTTC; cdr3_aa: CASSLISGQNYEQYF
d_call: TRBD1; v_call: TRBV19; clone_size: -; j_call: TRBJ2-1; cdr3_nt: TGTGCCAGTAGTATAGGCCAGGGACAGGCTACTTACAATGAGCAGTTCTTC; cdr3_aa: CASSIGQGQATYNEQFF
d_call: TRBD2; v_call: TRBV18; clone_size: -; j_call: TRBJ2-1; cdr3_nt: TGTGCCAGCTCACCCCTTCGTCTATCGCTAGCGGGAGGGGGGTCCTACAATGAGCAGTTCTTC; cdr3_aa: CASSPLRLSLAGGGSYNEQFF
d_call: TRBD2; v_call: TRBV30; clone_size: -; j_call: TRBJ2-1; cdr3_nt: TGTGCCTGGCTAGCGGGAGAGGTGGAGCAGTTCTTC; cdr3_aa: CAWLAGEVEQFF
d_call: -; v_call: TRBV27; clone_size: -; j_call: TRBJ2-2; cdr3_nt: TGTGCCAGCAGTCAATCGGGGGAGGCCGGGGAGCTGTTTTTT; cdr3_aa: CASSQSGEAGELFF